Below are 24 T cell receptor beta chains sequenced from a single sample in a study of T cells in women clearing cervical HPV infection. Data came from immunoSEQ multiplex PCR; TCRdb stores just in-frame clones and leaves some out. The record lists approximately 41,000 clones, of which the ten most abundant hold 7% to 8.5%. Sequencing was done on a sample of blood buffy coat. Every receptor here comes from a woman aged 18 to 75 with a cervical HPV16 infection that either progressed to CIN3+ or cleared (not recorded which).

A word on this clone: Other DNA sequences in this specimen translate into the identical CDR3. The part of the CDR3 DNA that was read is TGTGCCAGTAGTATTGGTCCAGACTATCAGCCC. It yields the protein CASSIGPDYQP. The whole CDR3 region reads CASSIGPDYQPQHF. The chain combines TRBV19 with TRBJ1-5; D gene uncertain. The CDR3 end falls 3 residues outside the read, so it is completed with the germline J gene. From germline, CDR1 is LNHDA and CDR2 SQIVND (reference sequence). The CDR3 runs to 14 residues. The V end lost 3 bases, the J end lost 5 bases, and 11 bases lay between the germline ends. The complete variable domain, with remaining parts taken from reference TRBV19 and TRBJ1-5, reads DGGITQSPKYLFRKEGQNVTLSCEQNLNHDAMYWYRQDPGQGLRLIYYSQIVNDFQKGDIAEGYSVSREKKESFPLTVTSAQKNPTAFYLCASSIGPDYQPQHFGDGTRLSIL.

For this clone: The read comes to an end 3 residues before the CDR3 does, leaving the germline J gene to fill in the end. The chain couples TRBV20-1 to TRBJ2-7; 7 bases are a match to TRBD2. With V trimmed by 3 bases and J by 6 bases, 8 bases remained unmatched. The CDR3 loop spans 13 amino acids. The germline CDR1 and CDR2 sequences are DFQATT and SNEGSKA (reference sequence). This CDR3 is CSASPGLSIEQYF. The CDR3 DNA, read in part, is TGCAGTGCTAGCCCGGGACTATCTATCGAG.

Turning to this clone: The CDR3 end lies 3 residues beyond the end of the read and is filled in from the germline J gene. V and J are TRBV13 and TRBJ2-1, with D unresolved. Germline V lookup: CDR1 PRHDT, CDR2 FYEKMQ (reference sequence). Trimming took off 3 bases at V and 7 bases at J, with 7 bases between the two ends. The CDR3 length is 12 residues. The sequenced part of the CDR3 DNA is TGTGCCAGCAGCTTGGGCGTTAATGAG. Translated: CASSLGVNE. The whole CDR3 is CASSLGVNEQFF.

As for this clone: The missing CDR3 end, 3 residues past where the read stops, is filled in from the germline J gene. This chain links TRBV27 with TRBJ1-4; D not certain. Deletions cut 3 bases from V and 4 bases from J, with 3 bases between. Germline values: CDR1 MNHEY, CDR2 SMNVEV (reference sequence). The CDR3 sequence is 12 residues long. This CDR3 reads CASSFLNEKLFF. CDR3 bases read: TGTGCCAGCAGTTTTCTTAATGAAAAA.

Points on this clone: The missing CDR3 end, 3 residues past where the read stops, is filled in from the germline J gene. This chain uses TRBV19 with TRBJ2-5; D perhaps matches TRBD1 (6 bases). CDR3 length equals 14 residues. Trimming shortened V by 5 bases and J by 2 bases, and 12 bases separated the two germline ends. The V gene's germline CDR1 is LNHDA and CDR2 SQIVND (reference sequence). CDR3 DNA, as far as it was read: TGTGCCAGTAGTGGAACAGGGCCACAAGAGACC. It yields the protein CASSGTGPQET. In full, the CDR3 reads CASSGTGPQETQYF.

Points on this clone: The read stops 3 residues short of the end of the CDR3; the missing end is completed from the germline J gene. V is TRBV20-1 and J is TRBJ2-7; tentatively, D is TRBD2 (6 bases). Looked up from germline, CDR1 is DFQATT and CDR2 is SNEGSKA (reference sequence). V lost 0 bases to trimming and J lost 1 base, with 13 bases between them. This CDR3 comprises 15 residues. The sequenced CDR3 bases are TGCAGTGCTAGAGAGGGTGGGCGGGATTCCTACGAG. As protein: CSAREGGRDSYE. The CDR3 in full is CSAREGGRDSYEQYF.

As for this clone: The read stops 3 residues short of the end of the CDR3; the missing end is completed from the germline J gene. The chain recombines TRBV15 with TRBJ2-7, with TRBD1 as a possible D gene (6 bases). CDR3 size: 15 residues. V was shortened by 0 bases and J by 3 bases, with 12 bases between the two germline ends. From germline, CDR1 is LNHNV and CDR2 YYDKDF (reference sequence). The CDR3 sequence: CATSRDSGRGYEQYF. The CDR3 bases that were read are TGTGCCACCAGCAGAGATTCGGGCAGGGGCTACGAG. Drawing the rest from reference TRBV15 and TRBJ2-7, the complete variable domain is DAMVIQNPRYQVTQFGKPVTLSCSQTLNHNVMYWYQQKSSQAPKLLFHYYDKDFNNEADTPDNFQSRRPNTSFCFLDIRSPGLGDTAMYLCATSRDSGRGYEQYFGPGTRLTVT.

On this clone itself: The read falls 3 residues short of the CDR3 end, and the missing part is taken from the germline J gene. The rearrangement uses TRBV29-1 and TRBJ2-2; unclear D gene. V was trimmed by 4 bases and J by 0 bases, leaving 12 bases between them. There are 15 residues in the CDR3. Germline V CDR1 and CDR2: SQVTM, ANQGSEA. CDR3 DNA, as far as it was read: TGCAGCGTTGTGGCAGGCCCAACGAACACCGGGGAG. This codes for CSVVAGPTNTGE. The whole CDR3 sequence is CSVVAGPTNTGELFF.

CDR3 DNA (partial): TGTGCCAGCAGCTTAGGTCTGAATCAGCCC. Translated: CASSLGLNQP. The whole CDR3 sequence reads CASSLGLNQPQHF. The chain employs TRBV7-9 and TRBJ1-5, with D unresolved. The read terminates 3 residues ahead of where the CDR3 ends, so the germline J gene completes it. The CDR3 runs 13 residues. Germline V gene sequence: CDR1 SEHNR, CDR2 FQNEAQ (reference sequence). The V and J ends lost 1 base and 4 bases respectively, with 5 bases between them.

With respect to this clone: Other DNA sequences from this sample encode an identical CDR3 as well. The CDR3 protein is CASSYPRQGIRNEQFF. The CDR3 bases that were read are TGTGCCAGCAGTTACCCTCGACAGGGCATACGCAATGAG. The gene calls are TRBV6-2 or TRBV6-3 and TRBJ2-1; 7 positions match TRBD1. Read coverage stops 3 residues before the CDR3 terminus; the germline J gene supplies the remainder. Germline V lookup: CDR1 MNHEY, CDR2 SVGEGT. With 2 bases clipped from V and 6 bases from J, the junction kept 10 bases outside the gene matches. The CDR3 spans 16 residues.

Of note for this clone: The CDR3 goes on 3 residues after the read ends, and that part is filled in from the germline J gene. This chain connects TRBV19 to TRBJ2-5; TRBD2 is a possible D gene (6 bases). Trimming pared 2 bases from V and 5 bases from J, leaving 12 bases between. Germline V lookup: CDR1 LNHDA, CDR2 SQIVND (reference sequence). The CDR3 runs 14 residues. The part of the CDR3 DNA that was read is TGTGCCAGTAGTATAACAGGAGGGAGGGAGACC. It codes for CASSITGGRET. The whole CDR3 sequence is CASSITGGRETQYF.

Regarding this clone: The read is 3 residues too short to cover the CDR3 end, so that end is filled in from the germline J gene. V is TRBV29-1 and J is TRBJ2-1; TRBD2 matches 9 bases. The CDR3 contains 15 residues. Germline assignment: CDR1 SQVTM and CDR2 ANQGSEA. The V and J ends lost 3 bases and 1 base, in that order; junction bases with no gene match: 4. The CDR3 region is CSVEGAGGSYNEQFF. CDR3 DNA, as far as it was read: TGCAGCGTTGAGGGAGCGGGAGGTTCCTACAATGAG.

Notes on this clone: The read gets to within 3 residues of the CDR3 end, and the germline J gene fills in the rest. The V call is TRBV7-1, the J call TRBJ2-6; D may be TRBD2 (5 bases). TRBV7-1 is reported as an ORF; its role is uncertain. The CDR3 loop spans 21 amino acids. With 3 bases removed from V and 0 bases from J, the gap between germline ends came to 24 bases. Partial CDR3 DNA: TGTGCCAGCAGCTCTAACCCCTCGAGAGGGCAGGATCCCTCTGGGGCCAACGTC. Its protein product is CASSSNPSRGQDPSGANV. The full CDR3 sequence reads CASSSNPSRGQDPSGANVLTF.

Worth noting for this clone: Germline and junction disagree at one end, which may indicate a read error. The read ends 3 residues shy of where the CDR3 ends; the end is completed using the germline J gene. Other DNA sequences from this sample encode an identical CDR3 as well. The chain joins TRBV20-1 to TRBJ2-3, with 9 bases that match TRBD2. CDR1 DFQATT and CDR2 SNEGSKA come from the germline V gene (reference sequence). The CDR3 loop spans 15 amino acids. The chain's CDR3 is CSAREGSGSADTQYF. Incomplete CDR3 DNA: TGCAGCGCTAGAGAGGGTAGCGGGAGCGCAGATACG.

To note about this clone: Read coverage stops 3 residues before the CDR3 terminus; the germline J gene supplies the remainder. V gene TRBV6-1 combines with J gene TRBJ1-1, with D possibly TRBD1 on 5 matching bases. Trimming took off 4 bases at V and 5 bases at J, with 17 bases between the two ends. Germline CDR1 reads MNHNS; CDR2 reads SASEGT. This CDR3 comprises 15 residues. The CDR3 bases that were read are TGTGCCAGCAGTGTACCCCCAGGGAGACAAACTGAA. Its protein is CASSVPPGRQTE. The whole CDR3 sequence reads CASSVPPGRQTEAFF.

Turning to this clone: The DNA ends 3 residues before the CDR3 does, and the rest of the CDR3 is filled in from the germline J gene. This chain joins TRBV7-9 and TRBJ2-3; D is unclear. Trimming removed 3 bases at V and 2 bases at J, with 9 bases between. The CDR3 is made up of 14 amino acids. Germline V lookup: CDR1 SEHNR, CDR2 FQNEAQ (reference sequence). The chain's CDR3 is CASSFDLLTDTQYF. Partial CDR3 DNA: TGTGCCAGCAGCTTTGACTTGCTCACAGATACG.

Note on this clone: The sequenced fragment ends 3 residues before the CDR3 boundary, so the rest is inferred from the germline J gene. The chain carries TRBV5-1 and TRBJ2-5; tentatively, D is TRBD1 (5 bases). This CDR3 is 17 amino acids long. In germline, CDR1 is SGHRS, CDR2 YFSETQ. V lost 2 bases and J 1 base, leaving 18 bases between the germline ends. The covered CDR3 bases are TGCGCCAGCAGCTTTGTCCCAACAGACAGAATCCAAGAGACC. Protein product: CASSFVPTDRIQET. The full-length CDR3 reads as CASSFVPTDRIQETQYF.

About this clone: The read ends 3 residues shy of where the CDR3 ends; the end is completed using the germline J gene. The V gene is TRBV19, the J gene TRBJ2-5; tentatively, D is TRBD2 (6 bases). CDR1 and CDR2 from the germline V gene are LNHDA and SQIVND (reference sequence). Trimming left V 5 bases short and J 5 bases short, with 15 bases between. The length of the CDR3 is 14 residues. CDR3 in amino acids: CASSSAGTSETQYF. The sequenced CDR3 bases are TGTGCCAGTAGTTCGGCAGGGACTTCGGAGACC.

With regard to this clone: The read ends 3 residues early relative to the CDR3; the germline J gene fills the gap. The chain recombines TRBV5-1 with TRBJ2-1; 9 bases are shared with TRBD1. Germline CDR1 reads SGHRS; CDR2 reads YFSETQ. V lost 4 bases, J lost 0 bases, and 8 bases stayed unmatched. This CDR3 has 17 amino acids. The CDR3 region is CASSPTGTGSSYNEQFF. The CDR3 DNA, read in part, is TGCGCCAGCAGCCCGACCGGGACAGGGAGCTCCTACAATGAG. Full variable domain (remainder filled in from reference TRBV5-1 and TRBJ2-1): KAGVTQTPRYLIKTRGQQVTLSCSPISGHRSVSWYQQTPGQGLQFLFEYFSETQRNKGNFPGRFSGRQFSNSRSEMNVSTLELGDSALYLCASSPTGTGSSYNEQFFGPGTRLTVL.

In regard to this clone: The sequence runs out 3 residues before the end of the CDR3; the remainder is reconstructed from the germline J gene. The rearrangement uses TRBV5-1 and TRBJ2-2; D remains unclear. In germline, CDR1 is SGHRS, CDR2 YFSETQ. V dropped 0 bases and J dropped 0 bases, with 9 bases sitting between them. This CDR3 region has 16 residues. The covered CDR3 bases are TGCGCCAGCAGCTTGGGTGGCAGATCGAACACCGGGGAG. Translated, it gives CASSLGGRSNTGE. The entire CDR3 reads CASSLGGRSNTGELFF.

With respect to this clone: The read comes to an end 3 residues before the CDR3 does, leaving the germline J gene to fill in the end. J is TRBJ2-3 and V is TRBV5-4, with no clear D. Trimming removed 4 bases at V and 2 bases at J, with 5 bases between. CDR1 is SGHNT, CDR2 YYREEE, per germline (reference sequence). This CDR3 has 12 amino acids. CDR3 sequence reads: CASSLPTDTQYF. Incomplete CDR3 DNA: TGTGCCAGCAGCCTACCCACAGATACG.

Turning to this clone: The read ends 3 residues shy of where the CDR3 ends; the end is completed using the germline J gene. The chain links TRBV2 to TRBJ1-2; D unclear. The CDR3 extends over 13 amino acids. Per germline, CDR1 SNHLY and CDR2 FYNNEI. CDR3 sequence reads: CASSERVSVGYTF. The CDR3 DNA, read in part, is TGTGCCAGCAGTGAAAGGGTCAGTGTAGGC.

Comments on this clone: The CDR3 end is not reached by the read, which stops 3 residues before it; the germline J gene fills it in. The chain recombines TRBV6-4 with TRBJ2-5; D might be TRBD1 (5 bases). Germline CDR1 is MRHNA and CDR2 is SNTAGT. The V end lost 5 bases, the J end lost 2 bases, and 9 bases lay between the germline ends. There are 13 residues in the CDR3. The CDR3 here is CASSLTVQETQYF. Partial CDR3 DNA: TGTGCCAGCAGTTTGACAGTACAAGAGACC.

For this clone: The sequence runs out 3 residues before the end of the CDR3; the remainder is reconstructed from the germline J gene. The chain joins TRBV6-4 to TRBJ2-3; TRBD2 might be the D (6 bases). The germline gives CDR1 MRHNA, CDR2 SNTAGT. The CDR3 has 13 amino acids. Between the trimmed V and J ends, which lost 2 bases and 3 bases, there was a span of 6 bases. The CDR3 loop reads CASSDAGTDTQYF. CDR3 DNA (partial): TGTGCCAGCAGTGACGCGGGGACAGATACG.